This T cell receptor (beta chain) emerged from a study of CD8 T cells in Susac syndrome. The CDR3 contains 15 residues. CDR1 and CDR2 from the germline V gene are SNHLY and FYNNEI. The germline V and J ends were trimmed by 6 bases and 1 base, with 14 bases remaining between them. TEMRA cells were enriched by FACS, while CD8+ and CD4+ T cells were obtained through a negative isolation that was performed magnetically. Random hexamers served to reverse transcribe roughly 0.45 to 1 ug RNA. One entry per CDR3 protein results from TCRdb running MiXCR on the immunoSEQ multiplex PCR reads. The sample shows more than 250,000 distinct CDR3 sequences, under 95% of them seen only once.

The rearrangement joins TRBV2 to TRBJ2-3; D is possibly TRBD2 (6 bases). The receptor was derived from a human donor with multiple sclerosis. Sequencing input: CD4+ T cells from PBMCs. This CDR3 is CASRLLARGTDTQYF. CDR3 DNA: TGTGCCAGCAGGCTACTAGCCAGAGGCACAGATACGCAGTATTTT.